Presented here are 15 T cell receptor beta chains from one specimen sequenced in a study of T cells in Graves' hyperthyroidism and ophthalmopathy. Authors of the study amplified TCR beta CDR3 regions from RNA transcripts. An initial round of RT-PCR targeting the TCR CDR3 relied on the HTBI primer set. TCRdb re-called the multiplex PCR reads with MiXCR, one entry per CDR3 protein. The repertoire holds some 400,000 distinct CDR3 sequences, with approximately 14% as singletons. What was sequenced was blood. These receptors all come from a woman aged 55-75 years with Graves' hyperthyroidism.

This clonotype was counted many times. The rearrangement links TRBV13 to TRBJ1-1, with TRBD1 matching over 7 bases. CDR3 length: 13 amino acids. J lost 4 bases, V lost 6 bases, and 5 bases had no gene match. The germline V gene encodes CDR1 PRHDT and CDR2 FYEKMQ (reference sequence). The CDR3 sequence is CASSRQGGTEAFF. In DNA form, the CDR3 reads TGTGCCAGCAGTAGACAGGGTGGCACTGAAGCTTTCTTT.

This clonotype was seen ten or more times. CDR3 coding DNA: TGCGCCAGCAGCTTGGCCGTGACTAGCTTCAGCGGGTTGTACTACGAGCAGTACTTC. Encoded protein: CASSLAVTSFSGLYYEQYF. The V and J genes are TRBV5-1 and TRBJ2-7; 7 positions agree with TRBD2. The CDR3 is 19 residues long. Germline assignment: CDR1 SGHRS and CDR2 YFSETQ. The V gene end was trimmed by 0 bases and the J gene end by 3 bases; junction bases not matched to a gene: 18.

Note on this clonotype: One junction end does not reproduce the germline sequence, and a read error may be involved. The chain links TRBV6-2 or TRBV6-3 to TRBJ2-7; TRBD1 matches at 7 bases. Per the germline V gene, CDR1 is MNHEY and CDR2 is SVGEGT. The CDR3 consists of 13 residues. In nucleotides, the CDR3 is TGTGCCAGCAGTAACAGGGGCAGAGAGGAGCGGTACTTC. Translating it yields CASSNRGREERYF.

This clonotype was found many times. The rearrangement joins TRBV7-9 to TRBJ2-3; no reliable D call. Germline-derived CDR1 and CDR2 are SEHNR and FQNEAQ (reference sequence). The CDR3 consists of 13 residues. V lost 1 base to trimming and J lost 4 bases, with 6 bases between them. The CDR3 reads CASSLGGADTQYF. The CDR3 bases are TGTGCCAGCAGCTTAGGTGGGGCAGATACGCAGTATTTT.

The CDR3 DNA reads as TGTGCCAGCAGTCCCCGGACAGGTACCGCTAACTATGGCTACACCTTC. Translating it yields CASSPRTGTANYGYTF. V and J are TRBV6-1 and TRBJ1-2; 7 nucleotides line up with TRBD1. V trimming: 5 bases; J trimming: 0 bases; junction bases outside the gene matches: 9. From germline, CDR1 is MNHNS and CDR2 SASEGT. This CDR3 has 16 residues.

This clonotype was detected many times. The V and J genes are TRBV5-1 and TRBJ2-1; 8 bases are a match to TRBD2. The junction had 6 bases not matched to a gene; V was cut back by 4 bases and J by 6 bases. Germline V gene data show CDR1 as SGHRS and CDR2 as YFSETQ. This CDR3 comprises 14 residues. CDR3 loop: CASSEGLEGNEQFF. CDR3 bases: TGCGCCAGCAGCGAGGGACTAGAAGGCAATGAGCAGTTCTTC.

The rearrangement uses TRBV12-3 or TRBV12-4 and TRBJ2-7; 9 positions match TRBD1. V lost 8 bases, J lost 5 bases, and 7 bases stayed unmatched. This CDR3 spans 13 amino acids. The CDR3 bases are TGTGCCAGCGGGACAGGGCTGGGGAACGAGCAGTACTTC. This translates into CASGTGLGNEQYF.

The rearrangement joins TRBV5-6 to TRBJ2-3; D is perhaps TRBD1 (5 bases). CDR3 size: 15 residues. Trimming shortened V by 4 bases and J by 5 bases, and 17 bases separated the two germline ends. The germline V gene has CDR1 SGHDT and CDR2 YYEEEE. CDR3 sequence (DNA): TGTGCCAGCAGCGTAAGCAGGGTTCTGGTAGATACGCAGTATTTT. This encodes CASSVSRVLVDTQYF. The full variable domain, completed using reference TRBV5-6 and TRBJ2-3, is DAGVTQSPTHLIKTRGQQVTLRCSPKSGHDTVSWYQQALGQGPQFIFQYYEEEERQRGNFPDRFSGHQFPNYSSELNVNALLLGDSALYLCASSVSRVLVDTQYFGPGTRLTVL.

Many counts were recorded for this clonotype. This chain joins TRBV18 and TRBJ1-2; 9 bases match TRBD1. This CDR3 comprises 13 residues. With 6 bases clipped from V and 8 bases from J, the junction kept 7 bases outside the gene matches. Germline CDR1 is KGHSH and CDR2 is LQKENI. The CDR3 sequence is CASSRDREEGYTF. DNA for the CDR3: TGTGCCAGCTCTCGGGACAGGGAAGAAGGCTACACCTTC.

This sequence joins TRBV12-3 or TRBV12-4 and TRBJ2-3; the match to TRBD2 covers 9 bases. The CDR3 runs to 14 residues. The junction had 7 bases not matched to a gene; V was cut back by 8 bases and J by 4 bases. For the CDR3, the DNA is TGTGCCAGCGGTGATAGCGGGAGTGCAGATACGCAGTATTTT. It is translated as CASGDSGSADTQYF.

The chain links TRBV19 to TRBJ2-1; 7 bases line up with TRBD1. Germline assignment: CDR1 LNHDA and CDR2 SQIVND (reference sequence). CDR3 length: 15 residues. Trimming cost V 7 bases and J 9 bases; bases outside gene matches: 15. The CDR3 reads CASNTNRIPGGEQFF. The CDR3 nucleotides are TGTGCCAGTAATACCAACCGCATCCCAGGGGGTGAGCAGTTCTTC.

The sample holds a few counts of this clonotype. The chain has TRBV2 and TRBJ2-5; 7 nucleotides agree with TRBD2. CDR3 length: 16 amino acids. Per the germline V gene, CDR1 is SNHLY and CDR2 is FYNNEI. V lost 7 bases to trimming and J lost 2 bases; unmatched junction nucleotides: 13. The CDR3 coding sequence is TGTGCCAGCACCCAAACGCCTCCGGGACTACAAGAGACCCAGTACTTC. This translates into CASTQTPPGLQETQYF.

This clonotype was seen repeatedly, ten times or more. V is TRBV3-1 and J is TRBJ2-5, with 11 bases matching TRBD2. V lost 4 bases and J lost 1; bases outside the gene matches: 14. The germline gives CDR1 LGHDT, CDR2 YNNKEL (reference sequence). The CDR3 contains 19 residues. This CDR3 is CASSLRVSSGRRPQETQYF. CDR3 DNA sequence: TGTGCCAGCAGCCTCCGAGTTTCTAGCGGGAGGCGACCCCAAGAGACCCAGTACTTC.

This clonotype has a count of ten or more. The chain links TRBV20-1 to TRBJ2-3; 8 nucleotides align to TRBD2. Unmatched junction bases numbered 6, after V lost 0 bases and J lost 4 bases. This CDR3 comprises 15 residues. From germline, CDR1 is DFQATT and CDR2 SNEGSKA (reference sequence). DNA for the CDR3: TGCAGTGCTAGAGATAGGACTAGCCCCCCAGATACGCAGTATTTT. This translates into CSARDRTSPPDTQYF.

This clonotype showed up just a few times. DNA for the CDR3: TGTGCCTGGAGTTGGTCTGGTCCCTACGAGCAGTACTTC. Residues: CAWSWSGPYEQYF. The chain uses TRBV30 and TRBJ2-7; D remains unclear. V gave up 2 bases and J gave up 2 bases, with 10 bases separating them. The CDR3 runs to 13 residues. The germline gives CDR1 GTSNPN, CDR2 SVGIG (reference sequence). The full variable domain, in which reference TRBV30 and TRBJ2-7 provide the parts outside the CDR3, is SQTIHQWPATLVQPVGSPLSLECTVEGTSNPNLYWYRQAAGRGLQLLFYSVGIGQISSEVPQNLSASRPQDRQFILSSKKLLLSDSGFYLCAWSWSGPYEQYFGPGTRLTVT.